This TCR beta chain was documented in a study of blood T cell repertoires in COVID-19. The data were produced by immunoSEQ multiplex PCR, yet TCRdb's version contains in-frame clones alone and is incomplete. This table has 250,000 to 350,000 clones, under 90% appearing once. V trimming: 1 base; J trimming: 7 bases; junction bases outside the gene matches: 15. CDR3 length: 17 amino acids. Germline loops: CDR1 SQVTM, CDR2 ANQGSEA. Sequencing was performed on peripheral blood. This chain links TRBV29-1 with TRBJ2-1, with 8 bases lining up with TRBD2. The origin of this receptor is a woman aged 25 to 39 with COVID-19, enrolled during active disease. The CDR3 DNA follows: TGCAGCGTTGAAGGGGAGCGCGGGAGGCCCAGGGTGAATGAGCAGTTCTTC. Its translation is CSVEGERGRPRVNEQFF.